The clone carrying this T cell receptor beta chain was recorded at least ten times. Its antigen is undetermined. The data are from a study of regulatory T cells in long-lasting Graves disease. General observations from the study: Persistent disease was characterized by preferential usage of TRBV28, TRBJ1-2 and TRBJ2-5. The study found persistent patients shared more public clonotypes (over 2,500) than new patients (about 890).

Germline CDR1 is MDHEN and CDR2 is SYDVKM. With 5 bases clipped from V and 7 bases from J, the junction kept 17 bases outside the gene matches. This CDR3 region has 18 residues. Time point defined: newly diagnosed GD, antithyroid drugs for less than 3 months. From RNA extracted from PBMCs, the TCR library was made. TCR beta libraries were built with iRepertoire HTBI primers and Arm-PCR of CDR3 regions. TCRdb re-called the multiplex PCR reads with MiXCR, one entry per CDR3 protein. This sample yields 560,000 or so distinct CDR3 sequences, of which 16% are seen a single time; 12% belongs to the top ten. The same data also went into a second study, on T cells in Graves' hyperthyroidism and ophthalmopathy. As reported in that work: The study excluded patients with uncontrolled infection, other autoimmune disease, pregnancy or lactation. The HTBI set primed first-round TCR CDR3 RT-PCR.

The TCR comes from a man aged 18 to 30 with Graves disease. The sample here was peripheral blood mononuclear cells (PBMCs), taken at new diagnosis, from a patient treated with antithyroid drugs. The J gene is TRBJ1-5, the V gene TRBV28, with 10 bases fitting TRBD1. CDR3 sequence: CASSLPTGTGVKGQPQHF. CDR3 bases: TGTGCCAGCAGTCTCCCCACCGGGACAGGGGTAAAAGGGCAGCCCCAGCATTTT.